Shown below are 6 T cell receptor beta chains from a single sample sequenced in a study of a mutant IDH1 vaccine in newly diagnosed glioma. These receptors have no identified antigens. As to time point: week 5, during vaccination. What each vaccine dose contained was 300 ug of mutant IDH1 20-mer peptide, accompanied by topical imiquimod. Sequenced by immunoSEQ multiplex PCR; TCRdb stores in-frame clones only, minus some. The table shows 39,000 or so clones, with around 78% occurring only once. The specimen was PBMCs, collected from a glioma patient whose treatment included an IDH1 peptide vaccine. These receptors all stem from a man between 40 and 49 years old with glioma.

The chain recombines TRBV28 with TRBJ2-5, with D possibly being TRBD1 or TRBD2 (5 bases each). This CDR3 region has 12 residues. The germline gives CDR1 MDHEN, CDR2 SYDVKM. V lost 10 bases to trimming and J lost 4 bases, with 13 bases between them. DNA of the CDR3: TGTGCCACCACCATCGGGGCAGAGACCCAGTACTTC. Protein sequence: CATTIGAETQYF.

For this clone: The junction does not match germline at one end; this may be a read error. The chain carries TRBV2 and TRBJ1-2; tentative D call: TRBD1 (5 bases). CDR1 is SNHLY, CDR2 FYNNEI, per germline. This CDR3 region has 13 residues. The CDR3 region is CASGQAPGRENIF. CDR3 in DNA: TGTGCCAGCGGCCAAGCACCGGGACGCGAGAACATCTTC.

This clone was picked up a small number of times. The CDR3, as DNA: TGTGCCAGCAGGTGGACAGGGGACACCGGGGAGCTGTTTTTT. It encodes CASRWTGDTGELFF. The rearrangement uses TRBV2 and TRBJ2-2, with 9 nucleotides matching TRBD1. The CDR3 has 14 residues. Germline V gene lookup returns CDR1 SNHLY and CDR2 FYNNEI. V gave up 6 bases and J gave up 3 bases; unmatched junction bases: 2.

This clone has a handful of counts. The rearrangement joins TRBV20-1 to TRBJ1-1; D is ambiguous. Trimming cost V 3 bases and J 4 bases, with 6 bases left between them. The germline CDR1 and CDR2 sequences are DFQATT and SNEGSKA (reference sequence). The CDR3 contains 11 residues. The chain's CDR3 is CSASTLTEAFF. Written as DNA, the CDR3 is TGCAGTGCTAGTACCCTCACTGAAGCTTTCTTT.

This chain links TRBV5-1 with TRBJ1-5, with TRBD1 identical over 9 bases. Germline V gene sequence: CDR1 SGHRS, CDR2 YFSETQ. The CDR3 is made up of 15 amino acids. With V trimmed by 4 bases and J by 1 base, 3 bases remained unmatched. The CDR3 DNA sequence: TGCGCCAGCAGCATACAGGGGGCGAGCAATCAGCCCCAGCATTTT. Translated: CASSIQGASNQPQHF.

The chain has TRBV5-1 and TRBJ2-2; 9 nucleotides agree with TRBD1. CDR1 and CDR2 from the germline V gene are SGHRS and YFSETQ. The CDR3 is made up of 14 amino acids. V was pared by 4 bases and J by 6 bases, with 4 bases of the junction left unmatched. The CDR3, as DNA: TGCGCCAGCAGCAAGGGACAGGGTTCCGGGGAGCTGTTTTTT. This codes for CASSKGQGSGELFF. The full variable domain, its missing parts supplied by reference TRBV5-1 and TRBJ2-2, is KAGVTQTPRYLIKTRGQQVTLSCSPISGHRSVSWYQQTPGQGLQFLFEYFSETQRNKGNFPGRFSGRQFSNSRSEMNVSTLELGDSALYLCASSKGQGSGELFFGEGSRLTVL.